The 20 T cell receptor beta chains in this list originate from one sample, sequenced in a study of blood T cells in healthy people across ages (dated by TCRdb to 2015 to 2017). The protocol used for the library was 5' RACE. The sequencing machine was an Illumina HiSeq 2500. The second PCR ran for about 6 to 12 cycles and used a J-beta primer mix along with a sample-barcoded 5' primer. Using fastp at Q25 and MiXCR, TCRdb reprocessed the public reads and kept productive beta chains. Under each unique CDR3 protein, matching rows form one entry showing the most common genes and DNA. The sample yields 800,000 to 1,000,000 distinct CDR3 sequences; roughly 48% were counted once. Clones ranked in the top ten supply 10% to 15% of the sample. Sequenced input: blood. The source of these receptors is a man younger than 45 in good health.

This clonotype was counted many times. V gene TRBV9 combines with J gene TRBJ1-2; 7 bases map to TRBD1. The germline V gene has CDR1 SGDLS and CDR2 YYNGEE. The CDR3 runs to 17 residues. The ends lost 3 bases at V and 0 bases at J; junction bases unmatched: 11. CDR3 bases: TGTGCCAGCAGCGACGAACCACGCGGGACAGCTAACTATGGCTACACCTTC. Translating it yields CASSDEPRGTANYGYTF.

V gene TRBV7-2 combines with J gene TRBJ2-5, with 12 bases lining up with TRBD2. Trimming removed 5 bases from V and 5 bases from J; junction bases left unmatched: 12. CDR3 size: 17 residues. The germline CDR1 and CDR2 sequences are SGHTA and FQGNSA. CDR3 sequence: CASSLQTSGGVMETQYF. The CDR3 DNA reads TGTGCCAGCAGCCTACAGACTAGCGGGGGCGTTATGGAGACCCAGTACTTC.

The CDR3: CASSPVPLYGQYF. CDR3 DNA sequence: TGTGCCAGCAGCCCAGTCCCCCTCTACGGGCAGTACTTC. The rearrangement uses TRBV7-2 and TRBJ2-5; no firm D call. Germline V gene lookup returns CDR1 SGHTA and CDR2 FQGNSA. The V end lost 5 bases, the J end lost 11 bases, and 18 bases lay between the germline ends. This CDR3 region has 13 residues.

This clonotype was counted between two and nine times. The J gene is TRBJ1-5, the V gene TRBV24-1; D is uncertain. V gave up 12 bases and J gave up 5 bases, with 16 bases separating them. Germline loops: CDR1 KGHDR, CDR2 SFDVKD. The CDR3 loop spans 13 amino acids. The CDR3: CAALKDGDQPQHF. As DNA, the CDR3 is TGTGCCGCCTTGAAGGACGGGGATCAGCCCCAGCATTTT.

In the case of this clonotype: Germline and junction disagree at one end, which may indicate a read error. CDR3: CTSSQDLTGWDQPQHF. CDR3 nucleotides: TGTACCAGCAGCCAAGATCTTACGGGGTGGGATCAGCCCCAGCATTTT. The chain links TRBV4-2 to TRBJ1-5; D gene uncertain. CDR1 is LGHNA, CDR2 YNFKEQ, per germline. The CDR3 sequence is 16 residues long.

The chain uses TRBV6-4 and TRBJ1-1; 10 positions match TRBD1. Losses at the gene ends were 7 bases for V and 0 bases for J; bases not matched to a gene: 5. Germline V gene sequence: CDR1 MRHNA, CDR2 SNTAGT. The CDR3 is 15 residues long. The CDR3 sequence: CASKGQGEVNTEAFF. Written as DNA, the CDR3 is TGTGCCAGCAAAGGACAGGGGGAAGTGAACACTGAAGCTTTCTTT.

This clonotype was observed a few times. The V gene is TRBV20-1, the J gene TRBJ2-1, with no clear D. Per germline, CDR1 DFQATT and CDR2 SNEGSKA (reference sequence). The CDR3 consists of 12 residues. Deletions cut 2 bases from V and 8 bases from J, with 10 bases between. The DNA for the CDR3 is TGCAGTGCTAGATTGGGTTGGGATGAGCAGTTCTTC. This codes for CSARLGWDEQFF.

The rearrangement joins TRBV7-2 to TRBJ1-5; TRBD1 matches 9 bases. Per germline, CDR1 SGHTA and CDR2 FQGNSA. This CDR3 contains 17 residues. With V trimmed by 1 base and J by 1 base, 5 bases remained unmatched. For the CDR3, the DNA is TGTGCCAGCAGCTTAGTACAGGGGGCGGCGAGCAATCAGCCCCAGCATTTT. Amino acid sequence: CASSLVQGAASNQPQHF.

This clonotype was seen a few times. The J gene is TRBJ2-3, the V gene TRBV6-2 or TRBV6-3; D is unclear. Germline V gives CDR1 MNHEY, CDR2 SVGEGT. V was cut by 4 bases and J by 5 bases, with 10 bases left in between. This CDR3 is built from 13 residues. The CDR3 loop reads CASSSNYQDTQYF. CDR3 DNA sequence: TGTGCCAGCAGTTCAAACTACCAAGATACGCAGTATTTT.

The V gene is TRBV20-1, the J gene TRBJ2-7, with TRBD1 matching over 11 bases. The J call is uncertain, as TRBJ2-4 better fits the DNA end. Germline V gene lookup returns CDR1 DFQATT and CDR2 SNEGSKA (reference sequence). This CDR3 contains 15 residues. The CDR3, as DNA: TGCAGTGCTACGGACAGGGGGCTATCCAAAAACATTCAGTACTTC. It is translated as CSATDRGLSKNIQYF.

V gene TRBV5-1 combines with J gene TRBJ2-1; 7 nucleotides line up with TRBD1. Germline V CDR1 and CDR2: SGHRS, YFSETQ. V lost 4 bases to trimming and J lost 3 bases; unmatched junction nucleotides: 4. This CDR3 spans 14 amino acids. The CDR3 is CASSMGTDYNEQFF. CDR3 sequence (DNA): TGCGCCAGCAGCATGGGGACAGACTACAATGAGCAGTTCTTC.

The chain carries TRBV12-3 or TRBV12-4 and TRBJ1-1; D is possibly TRBD1 (5 bases). CDR3 length: 14 amino acids. V was clipped by 1 base and J by 10 bases, with 16 bases between them. For the CDR3, the DNA is TGTGCCAGCAGTTTAGGGACAACTTTTGAAGCAGCTTTCTTT. Its translation: CASSLGTTFEAAFF.

J is TRBJ2-1 and V is TRBV6-6; D is possibly TRBD1 (6 bases). The CDR3 consists of 15 residues. CDR1 MNHNY and CDR2 SVGAGI come from the germline V gene (reference sequence). V lost 6 bases and J lost 9, with 21 bases in between. The CDR3 sequence is CASSPLGTSSGEQFF. CDR3 in DNA: TGTGCCAGCAGCCCACTAGGGACATCCTCTGGTGAGCAGTTCTTC.

The chain recombines TRBV28 with TRBJ1-5, with a weak D call TRBD1 (5 bases). In germline, CDR1 is MDHEN, CDR2 SYDVKM. Trimming left V 3 bases short and J 7 bases short, with 10 bases between. The CDR3 extends over 13 amino acids. DNA of the CDR3: TGTGCCAGCAGTTTGGACGACAGACAGCCCCAGCATTTT. Its translation is CASSLDDRQPQHF.

This clonotype was picked up a small number of times. The chain recombines TRBV6-6 with TRBJ2-1; no reliable D call. Per germline, CDR1 MNHNY and CDR2 SVGAGI (reference sequence). V was trimmed by 6 bases and J by 12 bases, leaving 15 bases between them. This CDR3 is 12 amino acids long. The CDR3 coding sequence is TGTGCCAGCAGCACTACGGAGTTTGGGCAGTTCTTC. The encoded protein is CASSTTEFGQFF.

The rearrangement links TRBV28 to TRBJ2-2, with D perhaps assigned TRBD1 or TRBD2 (5 bases each). The CDR3 length is 16 residues. Trimming removed 2 bases from V and 3 bases from J, with 13 bases in between. The germline V gene has CDR1 MDHEN and CDR2 SYDVKM. CDR3 sequence: CASSLGDDGYTGELFF. CDR3 bases: TGTGCCAGCAGTTTAGGGGACGACGGTTACACCGGGGAGCTGTTTTTT.

The chain combines TRBV4-3 with TRBJ2-5; TRBD2 might be the D (7 bases). Germline CDR1 reads LGHNA; CDR2 reads YSLEER. There are 15 residues in the CDR3. V was clipped by 1 base and J by 11 bases, with 20 bases between them. This CDR3 reads CASSQGSGGPEEQYF. In nucleotides, the CDR3 is TGCGCCAGCAGCCAAGGATCGGGGGGCCCAGAAGAGCAGTACTTC.

The genes are TRBV7-9 and TRBJ1-5, with D hard to call. CDR1 is SEHNR and CDR2 is FQNEAQ in the germline V gene (reference sequence). This CDR3 spans 14 amino acids. V was pared by 5 bases and J by 8 bases, with 16 bases between. Here the CDR3 reads CASSVGGGNEPQHF. The CDR3 coding sequence is TGTGCCAGCAGCGTAGGAGGCGGGAATGAGCCCCAGCATTTT.

This clonotype was seen at least ten times. This chain links TRBV7-9 with TRBJ2-7, with TRBD1 as a possible D gene (6 bases). The CDR3 contains 15 residues. The V end was cut by 4 bases, the J end by 2 bases, with 15 bases between. Germline CDR1 SEHNR, CDR2 FQNEAQ (reference sequence). This CDR3 is CASSSFRDTAYEQYF. CDR3 DNA sequence: TGTGCCAGCAGCTCATTCCGGGACACAGCCTACGAGCAGTACTTC.

The chain employs TRBV6-5 and TRBJ2-3, with unresolved D. This CDR3 spans 16 amino acids. V lost 0 bases to trimming and J lost 1 base, with 11 bases between them. Germline loops: CDR1 MNHEY, CDR2 SVGAGI. The CDR3 bases are TGTGCCAGCAGTTACTCCGTGGGGTATGGCACAGATACGCAGTATTTT. Encoded protein: CASSYSVGYGTDTQYF.